The sequence of this TCR beta chain was determined in a study of spatial heterogeneity in lung cancer. The time point here: sample taken at primary tumor resection. Via MiXCR, TCRdb re-called the 5' RACE reads, giving one row per CDR3 protein. Among about 10,000 distinct CDR3 sequences, about 12% were seen once, and the ten largest hold more than 30%. This clonotype was counted at least ten times. The antigen remains undetermined. The germline V gene encodes CDR1 MGHRA and CDR2 YSYEKL. The CDR3 consists of 15 residues. With V trimmed by 2 bases and J by 4 bases, 4 bases remained unmatched. General study results and limits: One measure, the expanded intratumoral alpha and beta TCR count, tracked tumor mutation counts.

The gene calls are TRBV4-1 and TRBJ2-2; 7 bases match TRBD1. The receptor's source is a male donor with early-stage non-small cell lung cancer. The starting material was lung tumor tissue, obtained at surgery. The CDR3 DNA reads as TGCGCCAGCAGCCAAACAGGGGCGGGCACCGGGGAGCTGTTTTTT. As protein: CASSQTGAGTGELFF.